What follows are 2 T cell receptor beta chains derived from one specimen sequenced in a study of cytomegalovirus exposure and HLA in healthy donors. PCR involved 60 Vbeta and 13 Jbeta primers. The repertoire was sequenced with immunoSEQ multiplex PCR; TCRdb's copy has only in-frame clones and lacks some. The data contain around 140,000 clones, 88% of them seen just once; the ten biggest clones take up about 0.51%. The sequenced sample was PBMCs. The origin of the receptors is a woman aged 40 to 55 in good health and CMV-seronegative.

The chain employs TRBV6-6 and TRBJ2-2; tentative D call: TRBD1 (5 bases). The CDR3 has 16 residues. Germline CDR1 and CDR2: MNHNY and SVGAGI (reference sequence). V was cut by 2 bases and J by 2 bases, with 12 bases left in between. CDR3 sequence: CASSYRRQTNTGELFF. The CDR3 DNA sequence: TGTGCCAGCAGTTACCGACGACAGACCAACACCGGGGAGCTGTTTTTT.

V is TRBV19 and J is TRBJ2-1, with unresolved D. The CDR3 has 14 residues. Germline-derived CDR1 and CDR2 are LNHDA and SQIVND (reference sequence). V lost 3 bases and J lost 7, with 13 bases in between. The CDR3 is CASSMSYPVNEQFF. The CDR3 DNA sequence: TGTGCCAGTAGTATGTCCTACCCGGTTAATGAGCAGTTCTTC.